The rows below give T cell receptor beta chains drawn from one sample of a study of blood T cell repertoires in COVID-19. Generated by immunoSEQ multiplex PCR, the TCRdb table keeps only in-frame clones and is missing some. The sample has 200,000 to 250,000 clones; approximately 91% are singletons. The material sequenced was peripheral blood. These receptors originate from a woman aged 55-69 years with acute or convalescent COVID-19. The conserved cysteine and the conserved F or W are not part of the CDR3 here. Each record gives: clone size, J gene, V gene, CDR3 protein. A clone size is listed for some rows: how often the clone was seen (once, few, many), or a class if it is expanded.

>-|TRBJ1-6|TRBV2
ASRRTGSNSPLH
>once|TRBJ2-1|TRBV4-2
ASSQHRTSGIF
>-|TRBJ1-1|TRBV6-2/TRBV6-3
ASSPDPRTEAF
>once|TRBJ2-1|TRBV6-5
ASKYLAGYNEQF
>-|TRBJ1-5|TRBV30
AWTVFDSNQPQH
>-|TRBJ1-1|TRBV30
AWKADRVNTEAF
>-|TRBJ1-3|TRBV5-4
ASSASGLGNTIY
>-|TRBJ1-2|TRBV7-3
ASSLVSGGNYGYT
>-|TRBJ2-5|TRBV20-1
SGTGVETQY
>-|TRBJ2-2|TRBV6-2/TRBV6-3
ASSRIQGFGGELF
>-|TRBJ2-6|TRBV7-9
ASSFTGGSGANVLT
>-|TRBJ2-4|TRBV7-9
ASSLHNRVWY
>-|TRBJ2-3|TRBV2
ASSAGTRRTDTQY
>-|TRBJ2-7|TRBV11-2
ASSLGHTSYEQY
>-|TRBJ2-5|TRBV6-2/TRBV6-3
ASSYRPGRETQY
>-|TRBJ1-2|TRBV7-9
ASSTPRVQGYT
>-|TRBJ2-1|TRBV6-5
ASSYLRLAGYNEQF
>-|TRBJ2-1|TRBV6-5
ASSYSYQGAWEQF
>-|TRBJ2-3|TRBV14
ASSQGGSSRLSTDTQY
>few|TRBJ2-1|TRBV11-2
ASSSLAGTYNEQF
>-|TRBJ1-1|TRBV19
ASSRDRGTEAF
>few|TRBJ1-2|TRBV24-1
ATSESGTGTFGYT
>-|TRBJ1-1|TRBV3-1/TRBV3-2
ASSARTGSEAF
>-|TRBJ2-1|TRBV5-4
ASSLGDSVYNEQF
>-|TRBJ2-5|TRBV24-1
ATSGRESGETQY
>-|TRBJ1-5|TRBV9
ASSQTGGDQPQH
>-|TRBJ1-2|TRBV19
ASQVAEGYYGYT
>-|TRBJ2-7|TRBV6-5
ASSYSDSGPYEQY
>-|TRBJ2-3|TRBV5-1
ASSSLAVSSTDTQY
>-|TRBJ1-1|TRBV30
AWRPDRMNTEAF
>-|TRBJ2-7|TRBV6-5
ASRVAVALDEQY
>-|TRBJ1-5|TRBV18
ASSPQGDQPQH
>-|TRBJ2-1|TRBV5-1
ASSLTGTSLNNEQF
>once|TRBJ2-7|TRBV19
ASSATGTEGREY
>-|TRBJ2-2|TRBV19
ASSSSPGHFTGELF
>once|TRBJ1-2|TRBV3-1/TRBV3-2
ASSQDKGPDGGYT
>-|TRBJ2-2|TRBV6-5
ASSSRDRNTGELF